What follows are 29 T cell receptor beta chains derived from one specimen sequenced in a study of T cell clonality in common variable immunodeficiency. Produced via immunoSEQ multiplex PCR; TCRdb's table is partial and in-frame only. The repertoire has roughly 43,000 clones, none seen only once; the ten largest take about 0.68%. Sequencing used peripheral blood mononuclear cells. The source of these receptors is a person aged 18 to 75 in good health.

This clone was seen at least ten times. The CDR3 end falls 3 residues outside the read, so it is completed with the germline J gene. The chain uses TRBV5-1 and TRBJ2-1; 12 bases align to TRBD2. The CDR3 runs 20 residues. The germline V gene has CDR1 SGHRS and CDR2 YFSETQ. J was trimmed by 4 bases and V by 4 bases; bases with no gene match: 18. The CDR3 sequence: CASSPPMLVVLAGGYNEQFF. Partial CDR3 DNA: TGCGCCAGCAGCCCCCCGATGCTGGTGGTCCTAGCGGGAGGGTACAATGAG.

In its sample, this clone was seen many times. The observed sequence ends 3 residues before the CDR3 terminus, with the missing tail filled in from the germline J gene. The gene calls are TRBV2 and TRBJ2-1; 8 bases map to TRBD1. Germline CDR1 is SNHLY and CDR2 is FYNNEI. V shed 3 bases and J 6 bases; nucleotides not matched to a gene: 4. The CDR3 spans 14 residues. The CDR3 reads CASSDQGARNEQFF. Incomplete CDR3 DNA: TGTGCCAGCAGTGATCAGGGGGCGCGCAATGAG.

This clone was seen many times. The read is 3 residues too short to cover the CDR3 end, so that end is filled in from the germline J gene. The chain employs TRBV6-2 or TRBV6-3 and TRBJ2-7; D gene unclear. The CDR3 covers 13 residues. Per the germline V gene, CDR1 is MNHEY and CDR2 is SVGEGT. Trimming took off 2 bases at V and 4 bases at J, with 9 bases between the two ends. The covered CDR3 bases are TGTGCCAGCAGTTACCACTCGAATTACGAG. Protein: CASSYHSNYE. The full CDR3 protein reads CASSYHSNYEQYF.

This clone was found many times. The CDR3 end falls 3 residues outside the read, so it is completed with the germline J gene. The chain combines TRBV29-1 with TRBJ1-2; D is unclear. Germline loops: CDR1 SQVTM, CDR2 ANQGSEA. The CDR3 contains 10 residues. CDR3 bases read: TGCAGCATAGGGCCCCCGGGC. It codes for CSIGPPG. The entire CDR3 reads CSIGPPGYTF.

This clone has at least ten counts. The CDR3 end is not reached by the read, which stops 3 residues before it; the germline J gene fills it in. The chain links TRBV5-4 to TRBJ1-6; 8 nucleotides line up with TRBD1. With V trimmed by 1 base and J by 7 bases, 4 bases remained unmatched. This CDR3 contains 15 residues. Per the germline V gene, CDR1 is SGHNT and CDR2 is YYREEE (reference sequence). Incomplete CDR3 DNA: TGTGCCAGCAGCTTGAGGACAGGGAAGAATTCACCC. The encoded protein is CASSLRTGKNSP. The whole CDR3 region reads CASSLRTGKNSPLHF.

Many counts were recorded for this clone. The sequenced fragment ends 3 residues before the CDR3 boundary, so the rest is inferred from the germline J gene. The J gene is TRBJ1-5, the V gene TRBV19; no clear D. There are 14 residues in the CDR3. V was clipped by 7 bases and J by 5 bases, with 15 bases between them. The V gene's germline CDR1 is LNHDA and CDR2 SQIVND (reference sequence). Incomplete CDR3 DNA: TGTGCCAGTACAACGGGTAATTCTGATCAGCCC. As protein: CASTTGNSDQP. The entire CDR3 protein reads CASTTGNSDQPQHF.

This clone showed up many times. The observed sequence ends 3 residues before the CDR3 terminus, with the missing tail filled in from the germline J gene. The V and J genes are TRBV12-3 or TRBV12-4 and TRBJ1-2; 8 bases match TRBD1. The CDR3 runs 14 residues. The CDR3 loop reads CASSPPRDRPSYTF. Incomplete CDR3 DNA: TGTGCCAGCAGTCCACCCCGGGACAGGCCTAGC.

This clone came up many times. The read stops 3 residues short of the end of the CDR3; the missing end is completed from the germline J gene. This sequence joins TRBV27 and TRBJ2-1; no reliable D call. Germline assignment: CDR1 MNHEY and CDR2 SMNVEV (reference sequence). V gave up 1 base and J gave up 0 bases, with 16 bases separating them. This CDR3 is built from 18 residues. The part of the CDR3 DNA that was read is TGTGCCAGCAGTTTATATAGTAAAGGGCTGAGCTCCTACAATGAG. Its translation is CASSLYSKGLSSYNE. The full CDR3 is CASSLYSKGLSSYNEQFF.

This clone showed up many times. The CDR3 extends 3 residues past the end of the read, so its final part is completed from the germline J gene. V is TRBV28 and J is TRBJ1-6; tentatively, D is TRBD1 (6 bases). Germline loops: CDR1 MDHEN, CDR2 SYDVKM. The CDR3 loop spans 13 amino acids. CDR3 DNA, as far as it was read: TGTGCCAGCAGTTCCGCACATGACAGGTCC. Protein sequence: CASSSAHDRS. The whole CDR3 sequence is CASSSAHDRSLHF.

This clone was counted at least ten times. Read data end 3 residues before the CDR3 end; the end is taken from the germline J gene. The rearrangement links TRBV18 to TRBJ2-7; tentatively, D is TRBD1 (6 bases). The CDR3 has 14 amino acids. CDR1 and CDR2 (germline): KGHSH, LQKENI. Trimming pared 6 bases from V and 3 bases from J, leaving 15 bases between. CDR3: CASSQTGAFYEQYF. The CDR3 bases that were read are TGTGCCAGCTCCCAGACAGGCGCATTCTACGAG.

This clone was recorded a few times. Sequencing ends 3 residues short of the CDR3 end; the germline J gene provides the rest. The rearrangement uses TRBV7-3 and TRBJ2-2; D possibly corresponds to TRBD1 (6 bases). This CDR3 comprises 16 residues. CDR1 and CDR2 from the germline V gene are SGHTA and FQGTGA. V lost 0 bases and J lost 3, with 11 bases in between. The covered CDR3 bases are TGTGCCAGCAGCTTAACGGTGGCAGGGGACACCGGGGAG. This encodes CASSLTVAGDTGE. The entire CDR3 sequence reads CASSLTVAGDTGELFF.

In this sample, this clone turned up many times. The read terminates 3 residues before the CDR3 end, so the remaining end is supplied by the germline J gene. The chain carries TRBV19 and TRBJ1-4, with no clear D. V lost 3 bases, J lost 8 bases, and 19 bases lay in between. Germline V gene data show CDR1 as LNHDA and CDR2 as SQIVND (reference sequence). The CDR3 length is 16 residues. The CDR3 loop reads CASSIGPGSGKEKLFF. The covered CDR3 bases are TGTGCCAGTAGTATTGGCCCCGGGTCGGGTAAGGAAAAA.

In its sample, this clone was seen many times. The CDR3 end lies 3 residues beyond the end of the read and is filled in from the germline J gene. V and J are TRBV3-1 (or the pseudogene TRBV3-2) and TRBJ2-6, with D uncertain. The CDR3 totals 14 residues. Germline CDR1 is LGHDT and CDR2 is YNNKEL (reference sequence). V dropped 2 bases and J dropped 2 bases, with 4 bases sitting between them. The covered CDR3 bases are TGTGCCAGCAGCCAATCTACTGGGGCCAACGTC. It encodes CASSQSTGANV. The CDR3 in its entirety is CASSQSTGANVLTF.

This clone occurred many times. From the germline J gene comes the end of the CDR3, since the read stops 3 residues before it. The chain links TRBV18 to TRBJ1-1; TRBD1 might be the D (6 bases). The CDR3 is 16 amino acids. Trimming removed 3 bases from V and 0 bases from J, with 14 bases in between. Germline assignment: CDR1 KGHSH and CDR2 LQKENI. This CDR3 reads CASSPNTGSLNTEAFF. The DNA read from the CDR3 is TGTGCCAGCTCACCTAATACAGGGTCGCTGAACACTGAA.

Turning to this clone: The read terminates 3 residues ahead of where the CDR3 ends, so the germline J gene completes it. This sequence joins TRBV6-2 or TRBV6-3 and TRBJ1-6; D uncertain. V lost 2 bases and J lost 9, with 17 bases in between. Germline V gene data show CDR1 as MNHEY and CDR2 as SVGEGT. CDR3 size: 16 residues. The part of the CDR3 DNA that was read is TGTGCCAGCAGTTACCTCCCGACAATGAGAAGTTCACCC. This translates into CASSYLPTMRSSP. The whole CDR3 protein reads CASSYLPTMRSSPLHF.

This clone showed up many times. The CDR3 end is not reached by the read, which stops 3 residues before it; the germline J gene fills it in. The genes are TRBV19 and TRBJ2-2; unclear D gene. The germline V gene encodes CDR1 LNHDA and CDR2 SQIVND (reference sequence). CDR3 length: 14 amino acids. V was cut by 4 bases and J by 4 bases, with 10 bases left in between. The DNA read from the CDR3 is TGTGCCAGTAGTACGAACGAGGTCACCGGGGAG. It is translated as CASSTNEVTGE. From start to end, the CDR3 is CASSTNEVTGELFF. Combining the CDR3 with reference TRBV19 and TRBJ2-2 gives the whole variable domain DGGITQSPKYLFRKEGQNVTLSCEQNLNHDAMYWYRQDPGQGLRLIYYSQIVNDFQKGDIAEGYSVSREKKESFPLTVTSAQKNPTAFYLCASSTNEVTGELFFGEGSRLTVL.

At least ten counts were recorded for this clone. The missing CDR3 end, 3 residues past where the read stops, is filled in from the germline J gene. The rearrangement joins TRBV7-9 to TRBJ2-1, with D perhaps TRBD2 (5 bases). Deletions cut 3 bases from V and 4 bases from J, with 7 bases between. The CDR3 extends over 13 amino acids. CDR1 and CDR2 (germline): SEHNR, FQNEAQ (reference sequence). CDR3 residues: CASSFGEYNEQFF. The CDR3 bases that were read are TGTGCCAGCAGCTTCGGGGAATACAATGAG.

At least ten counts were recorded for this clone. The CDR3 end is not reached by the read, which stops 3 residues before it; the germline J gene fills it in. The chain couples TRBV29-1 to TRBJ2-1, with a weak D call TRBD2 (6 bases). Germline V gene data show CDR1 as SQVTM and CDR2 as ANQGSEA. V lost 1 base and J lost 3, with 10 bases in between. The CDR3 covers 14 residues. The CDR3 is CSVEGRGLYNEQFF. The DNA read from the CDR3 is TGCAGCGTTGAAGGGCGGGGCCTCTACAATGAG.

This clone has ten or more counts. The sequenced fragment ends 3 residues before the CDR3 boundary, so the rest is inferred from the germline J gene. The V gene is TRBV20-1, the J gene TRBJ2-7; weak D call: TRBD1 (6 bases). The CDR3 contains 13 residues. Germline V gene lookup returns CDR1 DFQATT and CDR2 SNEGSKA (reference sequence). Trimming left V 7 bases short and J 4 bases short, with 17 bases between. This CDR3 is CSGLDRSTYEQYF. The sequenced part of the CDR3 DNA is TGCAGTGGTCTGGACAGATCAACGTACGAG.

This clone was seen repeatedly, ten times or more. The read terminates 3 residues ahead of where the CDR3 ends, so the germline J gene completes it. V is TRBV19 and J is TRBJ2-3; 11 bases are shared with TRBD2. The germline gives CDR1 LNHDA, CDR2 SQIVND (reference sequence). J gave up 6 bases and V 4 bases, and 9 bases lay outside the gene matches. This CDR3 is built from 16 residues. The CDR3 reads CASSKLAGDTRDTQYF. The DNA read from the CDR3 is TGTGCCAGTAGTAAACTAGCGGGAGATACCCGGGATACG.

Ten or more counts support this clone. Coverage ceases 3 residues before the CDR3 finishes, and the germline J gene fills in the end. The J gene is TRBJ2-1, the V gene TRBV4-1; 10 nucleotides agree with TRBD2. V gave up 2 bases and J gave up 5 bases; unmatched junction bases: 6. The CDR3 extends over 16 amino acids. Looked up from germline, CDR1 is MGHRA and CDR2 is YSYEKL. The CDR3 sequence: CASSQSSGRINNEQFF. The covered CDR3 bases are TGCGCCAGCAGCCAATCTAGCGGGAGAATAAACAATGAG.

This clone was counted many times. The read ends 3 residues before the CDR3 terminus; that terminus is restored from the germline J gene. The chain recombines TRBV6-4 with TRBJ2-1, with D possibly TRBD1 on 5 matching bases. This CDR3 is 14 amino acids long. The ends were cut back, 0 bases at V and 5 bases at J, with 8 bases in the middle. Germline V gene sequence: CDR1 MRHNA, CDR2 SNTAGT. CDR3 DNA (partial): TGTGCCAGCAGTGACTCTTCAGGGCACAATGAG. Translating gives CASSDSSGHNE. The full CDR3 protein is CASSDSSGHNEQFF.

This clone was recorded at least ten times. CDR3 bases read: TGCGCCAGCAGCCCACAGCAACCTAGCACAGATACG. Its translation: CASSPQQPSTDT. The CDR3 as a whole reads CASSPQQPSTDTQYF. The rearrangement joins TRBV5-1 to TRBJ2-3; the D is unclear. The CDR3 is cut off 3 residues early in the read; its end comes from the germline J gene. The CDR3 has 15 amino acids. Germline CDR1 reads SGHRS; CDR2 reads YFSETQ. Trimming removed 4 bases from V and 0 bases from J, with 12 bases in between.

This clone was picked up many times. The CDR3 extends 3 residues past the end of the read, so its final part is completed from the germline J gene. This chain uses TRBV5-4 with TRBJ1-1; the match to TRBD1 covers 9 bases. V gave up 0 bases and J gave up 0 bases; unmatched junction bases: 3. The CDR3 spans 16 residues. CDR1 SGHNT and CDR2 YYREEE come from the germline V gene (reference sequence). CDR3 amino acids: CASSLDRGLMNTEAFF. The covered CDR3 bases are TGTGCCAGCAGCTTGGACAGGGGGCTGATGAACACTGAA.

This clone was counted at least ten times. The CDR3 end lies 3 residues beyond the end of the read and is filled in from the germline J gene. V usage is TRBV28 and J usage is TRBJ2-7, with D tentatively TRBD2 (5 bases). The V and J ends lost 2 bases and 3 bases respectively, with 8 bases between them. CDR3 size: 13 residues. Per the germline V gene, CDR1 is MDHEN and CDR2 is SYDVKM. The sequenced CDR3 bases are TGTGCCAGCAGTTTAGCGGGTATCTACGAG. Translating it yields CASSLAGIYE. The entire CDR3 protein reads CASSLAGIYEQYF.

This clone was recorded many times. The CDR3 is cut off 3 residues early in the read; its end comes from the germline J gene. The chain carries TRBV20-1 and TRBJ2-7; D is perhaps TRBD1 (6 bases). The CDR3 totals 16 residues. The germline CDR1 and CDR2 sequences are DFQATT and SNEGSKA (reference sequence). Trimming took 5 bases from V and 0 from J, leaving 20 bases between them. The DNA read from the CDR3 is TGCAGTGCTCGAGCCCCGGACAGCCCTCTCTCCTACGAG. Its protein is CSARAPDSPLSYE. The CDR3, in full, reads CSARAPDSPLSYEQYF.

This clone was counted many times. The read is 3 residues too short to cover the CDR3 end, so that end is filled in from the germline J gene. This chain joins TRBV6-1 and TRBJ2-3; 8 bases are a match to TRBD1. In germline, CDR1 is MNHNS, CDR2 SASEGT. The CDR3 loop spans 16 amino acids. V was clipped by 2 bases and J by 7 bases; unmatched bases: 11. Partial CDR3 DNA: TGTGCCAGCAGTGAATCGCCCACCTCAGGGGGCAATACG. Protein: CASSESPTSGGNT. The full-length CDR3 reads as CASSESPTSGGNTQYF.

With respect to this clone: The CDR3 goes on 3 residues after the read ends, and that part is filled in from the germline J gene. The rearrangement joins TRBV6-4 to TRBJ2-2, with 7 bases matching TRBD1. The trim removed 7 bases at V and 3 bases at J, leaving 8 bases unmatched. Germline V gene sequence: CDR1 MRHNA, CDR2 SNTAGT. The CDR3 contains 15 residues. CDR3 DNA, as far as it was read: TGTGCCAGCAAATCCCGGGACAGTCACACCGGGGAG. Translated: CASKSRDSHTGE. The whole CDR3 is CASKSRDSHTGELFF.

Ten or more counts support this clone. The read ends 3 residues early relative to the CDR3; the germline J gene fills the gap. This chain links TRBV19 with TRBJ2-7; 11 nucleotides agree with TRBD1. V trimming: 5 bases; J trimming: 4 bases; junction bases outside the gene matches: 7. The germline gives CDR1 LNHDA, CDR2 SQIVND (reference sequence). CDR3 length equals 15 residues. This chain's CDR3 is CASSPPGTGGYEQYF. The CDR3 bases that were read are TGTGCCAGTAGTCCGCCCGGGACAGGGGGATACGAG. The full variable domain, with the rest looked up from reference TRBV19 and TRBJ2-7, is DGGITQSPKYLFRKEGQNVTLSCEQNLNHDAMYWYRQDPGQGLRLIYYSQIVNDFQKGDIAEGYSVSREKKESFPLTVTSAQKNPTAFYLCASSPPGTGGYEQYFGPGTRLTVT.